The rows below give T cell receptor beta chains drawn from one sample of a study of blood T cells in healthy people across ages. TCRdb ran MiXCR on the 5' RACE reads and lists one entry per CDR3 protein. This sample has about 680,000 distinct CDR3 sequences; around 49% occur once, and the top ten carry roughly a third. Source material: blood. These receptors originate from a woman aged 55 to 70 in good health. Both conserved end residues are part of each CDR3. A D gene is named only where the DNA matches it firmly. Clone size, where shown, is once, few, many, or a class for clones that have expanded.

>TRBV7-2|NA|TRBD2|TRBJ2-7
CASRPGLAGGETGYEQYF
TGTGCCAGCAGACCGGGACTAGCGGGAGGAGAGACTGGGTACGAGCAGTACTTC
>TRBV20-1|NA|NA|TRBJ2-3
CSTGLRGDTQYF
TGCAGTACCGGACTACGGGGAGATACGCAGTATTTT
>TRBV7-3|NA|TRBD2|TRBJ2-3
CASSSGTSDLTDTQYF
TGTGCCAGCAGCTCAGGGACTAGCGATCTCACAGATACGCAGTATTTT
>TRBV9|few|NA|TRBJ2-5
CASSASTGGQTQYF
TGTGCCAGCAGCGCCTCAACCGGAGGGCAGACCCAGTACTTC
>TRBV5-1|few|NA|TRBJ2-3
CASSSTGHTADTQYF
TGCGCCAGCAGCTCAACAGGGCACACCGCGGATACGCAGTATTTT
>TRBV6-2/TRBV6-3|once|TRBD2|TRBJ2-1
CASSSKWAGGPWNEQFF
TGTGCCAGCAGTTCCAAGTGGGCGGGAGGGCCTTGGAATGAGCAGTTCTTC
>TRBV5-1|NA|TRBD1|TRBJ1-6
CASSLQGANSPLHF
TGCGCCAGCAGCCTTCAGGGGGCTAATTCACCCCTCCACTTT
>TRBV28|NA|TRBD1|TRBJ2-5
CASSSNRQGNFQETQYF
TGTGCCAGCAGTTCAAATCGACAGGGAAACTTCCAAGAGACCCAGTACTTC
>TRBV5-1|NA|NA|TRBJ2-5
CASSWGDRLLQETQYF
TGCGCCAGCAGCTGGGGGGACAGACTCCTCCAAGAGACCCAGTACTTC
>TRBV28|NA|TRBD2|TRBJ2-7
CASNPRGSGSSEQYF
TGTGCCAGCAACCCTCGGGGTAGCGGGAGCTCCGAGCAGTACTTC
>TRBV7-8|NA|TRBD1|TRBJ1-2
CASSRRKTGGENYGYTF
TGTGCCAGCAGCCGAAGAAAAACAGGGGGCGAAAACTATGGCTACACCTTC
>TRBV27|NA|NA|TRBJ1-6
CASSLSTEYNSPLHF
TGTGCCAGCAGTTTATCAACAGAGTATAATTCACCCCTCCACTTT
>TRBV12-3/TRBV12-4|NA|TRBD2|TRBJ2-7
CASSWDGGGYEQYF
TGTGCCAGCAGTTGGGACGGCGGGGGGTACGAGCAGTACTTC
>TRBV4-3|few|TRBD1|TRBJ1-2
CASSLDYRTGLRYGYTF
TGCGCCAGCAGCCTCGATTACAGGACAGGGTTAAGATATGGCTACACCTTC
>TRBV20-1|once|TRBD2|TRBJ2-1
CSARDLLAGDNEQFF
TGCAGTGCTAGAGATCTGCTAGCGGGGGACAATGAGCAGTTCTTC
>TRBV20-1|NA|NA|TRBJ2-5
CSATDSTGQETQYF
TGCAGTGCTACCGACAGTACAGGGCAAGAGACCCAGTACTTC
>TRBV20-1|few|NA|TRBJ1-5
CSARDRTRGGNQPQHF
TGCAGTGCTAGAGATCGGACCAGGGGAGGCAATCAGCCCCAGCATTTT
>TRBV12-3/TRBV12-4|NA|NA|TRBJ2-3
CASSRATADTQYF
TGTGCCAGCAGCAGAGCCACAGCGGATACGCAGTATTTT
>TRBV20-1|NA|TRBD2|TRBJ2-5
CSARDPTSGRSRETQYF
TGCAGTGCTAGAGATCCGACTAGCGGGAGATCGCGAGAGACCCAGTACTTC
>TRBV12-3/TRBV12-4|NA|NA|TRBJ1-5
CASSFEQPQHF
TGTGCCAGCAGTTTTGAACAGCCCCAGCATTTT
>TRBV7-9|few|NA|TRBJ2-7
CASSTRASAKKENYEQYF
TGTGCCAGCAGCACGCGGGCTAGCGCAAAGAAAGAGAACTACGAGCAGTACTTC
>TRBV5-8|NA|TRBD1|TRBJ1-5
CASSWDRAQPQHF
TGTGCCAGCAGCTGGGACAGGGCCCAGCCCCAGCATTTT
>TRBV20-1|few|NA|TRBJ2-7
CSLGGVTYEQYF
TGCTCCCTAGGTGGGGTCACCTACGAGCAGTACTTC
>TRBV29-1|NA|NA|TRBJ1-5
CSVGGGQNQPQHF
TGCAGCGTTGGGGGGGGGCAGAATCAGCCCCAGCATTTT
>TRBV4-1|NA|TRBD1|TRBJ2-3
CASSQEGQGATFFDTRYF
TGCGCCAGCAGCCAAGAAGGACAGGGGGCAACGTTTTTTGATACGCGGTATTTT
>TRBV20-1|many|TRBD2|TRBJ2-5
CSARPFTSGKETQYF
TGCAGTGCTAGGCCCTTTACTAGCGGGAAAGAGACCCAGTACTTC
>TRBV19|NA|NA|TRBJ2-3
CASSTPATLTAPTQYF
TGTGCCAGTAGTACTCCTGCGACACTAACCGCCCCTACGCAGTATTTT
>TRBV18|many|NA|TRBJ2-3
CASSPDTDTQYF
TGTGCCAGCTCACCCGACACAGATACGCAGTATTTT
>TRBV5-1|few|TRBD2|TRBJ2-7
CASSKVGPSGSYEQYF
TGCGCCAGCAGCAAGGTCGGGCCTAGCGGGAGCTACGAGCAGTACTTC
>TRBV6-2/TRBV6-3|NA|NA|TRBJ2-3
CASSYSIARSSLTDTQYF
TGTGCCAGCAGTTACTCGATAGCTAGATCGTCCCTCACAGATACGCAGTATTTT
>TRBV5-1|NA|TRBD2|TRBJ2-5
CASSLAGSSGTQETQYF
TGCGCCAGCAGCTTGGCAGGGTCTAGCGGGACCCAAGAGACCCAGTACTTC
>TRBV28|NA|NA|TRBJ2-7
CASSFPSRAGGATYEQYF
TGTGCCAGCAGTTTTCCAAGTCGGGCAGGTGGGGCGACCTACGAGCAGTACTTC
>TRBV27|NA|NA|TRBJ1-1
CASGPTEAFF
TGTGCCAGCGGCCCCACTGAAGCTTTCTTT
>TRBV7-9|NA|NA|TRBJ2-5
CASSFYRGARGRDEQYF
TGTGCCAGCAGCTTTTATAGGGGAGCCAGGGGAAGGGATGAGCAGTACTTC
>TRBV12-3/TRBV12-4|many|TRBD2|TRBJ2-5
CASSPLAGETQYF
TGTGCCAGCAGCCCACTAGCGGGAGAGACCCAGTACTTC
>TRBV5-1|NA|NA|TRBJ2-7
CASSLEQGNTQYF
TGCGCCAGCAGCTTGGAGCAGGGAAACACTCAGTACTTC
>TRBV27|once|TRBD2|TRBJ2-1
CASSPHLTSGDHNEQFF
TGTGCCAGCAGTCCCCACCTGACTAGCGGGGATCACAATGAGCAGTTCTTC
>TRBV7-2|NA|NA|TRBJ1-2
CASSLSGSGQSSYGYTF
TGTGCCAGCAGCTTATCCGGCAGTGGGCAGTCCTCCTATGGCTACACCTTC
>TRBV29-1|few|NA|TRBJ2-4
CSVDGSGLDIQYF
TGCAGCGTTGATGGTAGCGGCCTCGACATTCAGTACTTC
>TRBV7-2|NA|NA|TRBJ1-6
CASSNNSPLHF
TGTGCCAGCAGCAATAATTCACCCCTCCACTTT
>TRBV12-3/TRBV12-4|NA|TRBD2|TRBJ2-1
CASSLLAGGNNEQFF
TGTGCCAGCAGTTTACTAGCGGGAGGGAACAATGAGCAGTTCTTC
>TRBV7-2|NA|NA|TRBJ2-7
CASSRTSGGPNEQYF
TGTGCCAGCAGCCGTACTAGTGGGGGCCCCAATGAGCAGTACTTC
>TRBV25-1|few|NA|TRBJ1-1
CASSDLGGGTEAFF
TGTGCCAGCAGTGATTTAGGTGGGGGCACTGAAGCTTTCTTT
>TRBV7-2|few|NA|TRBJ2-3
CASSFYHQSTDTQYF
TGTGCCAGCAGCTTCTACCACCAAAGCACAGATACGCAGTATTTT
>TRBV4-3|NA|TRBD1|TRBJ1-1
CASSQQPGQMNTGAFF
TGCGCCAGCAGCCAACAGCCGGGACAGATGAACACTGGAGCTTTCTTT
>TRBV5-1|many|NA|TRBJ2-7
CASSLVGSSYEQYF
TGTGCCAGCAGCTTAGTGGGCAGCTCCTACGAGCAGTACTTC
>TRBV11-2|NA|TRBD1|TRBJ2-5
CASRDSQGAAETQYF
TGTGCCAGCAGAGACTCCCAGGGGGCAGCAGAGACCCAGTACTTC
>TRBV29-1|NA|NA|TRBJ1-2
CSVPGREYGYTF
TGCAGCGTCCCGGGCAGAGAATATGGCTACACCTTC
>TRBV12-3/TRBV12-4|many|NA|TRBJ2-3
CASSGLGGTDTQYF
TGTGCCAGCAGTGGACTGGGAGGCACAGATACGCAGTATTTT
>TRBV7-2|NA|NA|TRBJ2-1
CASSPNGRNEQFF
TGTGCCAGCAGCCCAAATGGCCGTAATGAGCAGTTCTTC
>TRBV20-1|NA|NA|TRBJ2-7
CSAETGKRAYEQYF
TGCAGTGCTGAGACCGGGAAAAGGGCCTACGAGCAGTACTTC
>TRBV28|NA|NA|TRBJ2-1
CASTGRGSYNEQFF
TGTGCCAGCACCGGCAGGGGCTCCTACAATGAGCAGTTCTTC
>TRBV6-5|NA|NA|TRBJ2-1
CASGRRGSSYNEQFF
TGTGCCAGCGGGCGACGGGGGAGCTCCTACAATGAGCAGTTCTTC
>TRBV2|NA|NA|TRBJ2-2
CASRAPNTGELFF
TGTGCCAGCCGGGCCCCCAACACCGGGGAGCTGTTTTTT
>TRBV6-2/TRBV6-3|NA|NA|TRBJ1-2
CASKILDSWGYGYTF
TGTGCCAGCAAGATCCTGGACTCCTGGGGCTATGGCTACACCTTC
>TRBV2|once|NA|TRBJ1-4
CASRENYRDGKLFF
TGTGCCAGCAGAGAAAACTACAGGGACGGAAAACTGTTTTTT
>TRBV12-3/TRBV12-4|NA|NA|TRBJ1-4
CASSSGTLVNEKLFF
TGTGCCAGCAGTTCCGGGACATTAGTTAATGAAAAACTGTTTTTT
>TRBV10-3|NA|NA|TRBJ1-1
CAISESNLFTEAFF
TGTGCCATCAGTGAGTCGAATCTGTTCACTGAAGCTTTCTTT
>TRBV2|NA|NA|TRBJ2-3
CASSYAGLQYF
TGTGCCAGCAGTTACGCGGGACTCCAGTATTTT
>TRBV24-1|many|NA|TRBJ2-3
CATSDLPPADTQYF
TGTGCCACCAGTGATTTACCCCCAGCAGATACGCAGTATTTT